Listed below are T cell receptor beta chains from one sample, sequenced in a study. One entry per CDR3 protein, called by TCRdb with MiXCR from the 5' RACE reads. The repertoire has roughly 40,000 distinct CDR3 sequences, less than 35% of them found once; the top ten carry about 3.7%. Sequenced sample: memory CD4+ T cells sorted from a lymph node. The source of these receptors is a female donor with breast cancer. The CDR3 runs from the conserved cysteine through the conserved F or W. Each record gives: J gene, D gene, clone size, V gene, CDR3 DNA, CDR3 protein. The D gene is left open where the match is weak. The listing skips clone size in some rows; elsewhere it reads once, few, many or a size class.

TRBJ1-2 . . TRBV27 TGTGCCAGCAGTTTATCCGGGACGGCTCCTTCCTATGGCTACACCTTC CASSLSGTAPSYGYTF
TRBJ1-5 . . TRBV12-3/TRBV12-4 TGTGCCAGCAGTTTCGTTGCAGGGGTCGGTCAGCCCCAGCATTTT CASSFVAGVGQPQHF
TRBJ2-2 . . TRBV27 TGTGCCAGCAGTTTGGTCAGATCGAACACCGGGGAGCTGTTTTTT CASSLVRSNTGELFF
TRBJ2-1 TRBD2 few TRBV20-1 TGCAGTGCGATGGTTGCAGCGGGAGTCAATGAGCAGTTCTTC CSAMVAAGVNEQFF
TRBJ1-1 . many TRBV5-1 TGCGCCAGCAGCTTGGAGACACGCCCCAACACTGAAGCTTTCTTT CASSLETRPNTEAFF
TRBJ2-7 . few TRBV28 TGTGCCAGCATACCGTCGGGCCAGTCGGTAGGAGAGCAGTACTTC CASIPSGQSVGEQYF
TRBJ1-5 . few TRBV20-1 TGCAGTGCTGAGACGGATAGCAATCAGCCCCAGCATTTT CSAETDSNQPQHF
TRBJ1-2 . . TRBV5-4 TGTGCCAGCAGCTTGGGACAGACTAAGGACTATGGCTACACCTTC CASSLGQTKDYGYTF
TRBJ2-1 . . TRBV28 TGTGCCAGTAGCCCTCCTCAACAATATGAGCAGTTCTTC CASSPPQQYEQFF
TRBJ2-5 . . TRBV7-3 TGTGCCAGCAGCTTAGATCCAGGGACTCAAGAGACCCAGTACTTC CASSLDPGTQETQYF
TRBJ1-5 TRBD1 few TRBV10-3 TGTGCCATTAAGGGACAGGGAATCGATCAGCCCCAGCATTTT CAIKGQGIDQPQHF
TRBJ2-1 TRBD2 . TRBV6-4 TGTGCCAGCAGTTCTCTAGCGGGAGTCTCCAATGAGCAGTTCTTC CASSSLAGVSNEQFF
TRBJ2-7 . . TRBV12-3/TRBV12-4 TGTGCCAGCAGTCTCTACTACGAGCAGTACTTC CASSLYYEQYF
TRBJ2-7 TRBD2 . TRBV4-3 TGCGCCAGCAGCCAAACTAGCGGGAGGGGCTACGAGCAGTACTTC CASSQTSGRGYEQYF
TRBJ2-2 . . TRBV11-2 TGTGCCAGCAGCTTGACACGCAACACCGGGGAGCTGTTTTTT CASSLTRNTGELFF
TRBJ2-7 . . TRBV18 TGTGCCAGCTCACCGGTTCCGGGCTCCTACGAGCAGTACTTC CASSPVPGSYEQYF
TRBJ2-3 . . TRBV6-5 TGTGCCAGCACCCAAAGCGGCACAGATGCGCAGTATTTT CASTQSGTDAQYF
TRBJ2-7 TRBD1 . TRBV15 TGTGCCACCAGCAGGGACAGGGGGCAAGGCGAGCAGTACTTC CATSRDRGQGEQYF
TRBJ2-1 . . TRBV27 TGTGCCAGCAGTTTATCGATCACCGGCTCCTACAATGAGCAGTTCTTC CASSLSITGSYNEQFF
TRBJ1-4 . . TRBV19 TGTGCCAGTAGCCAACCTCCGGGACACCGTAATGAAAAACTGTTTTTT CASSQPPGHRNEKLFF
TRBJ2-1 TRBD2 . TRBV12-3/TRBV12-4 TGTGCCAGCAGGATAACTAGCGCCAATGAGCAGTTCTTC CASRITSANEQFF
TRBJ2-7 . . TRBV25-1 TGTGCCAGCAGTCAATCCGTGGACGAGCAGTACTTC CASSQSVDEQYF